Included here is one T cell receptor (beta chain) sequence, with context. Its antigen is undetermined. CDR3 size: 13 residues. CDR1 is LNHDA and CDR2 is SQIVND in the germline V gene (reference sequence). Trimming shortened V by 7 bases and J by 5 bases, and 12 bases separated the two germline ends. This record belongs to a study of cytomegalovirus exposure and HLA in healthy donors. The PCR had 60 Vbeta and 13 Jbeta primers. The table came from immunoSEQ multiplex PCR; TCRdb's copy has only in-frame clones and leaves some out. The table has about 180,000 clones, approximately 73% seen once; the top ten hold about 2.5%. General study results and limits: V- and J-gene trimming in TCR beta was tied to a missense DCLRE1C variant by an analysis performed later. Most observed TCR sequences were rare, whereas some public TCRs were detected in many donors. Reports credit the classifier with highly specific, highly sensitive diagnosis of cytomegalovirus status.

The genes are TRBV19 and TRBJ1-5; D call uncertain. This receptor was taken from a woman in her thirties in good health and CMV-seropositive. What was sequenced was PBMCs. This chain's CDR3 is CASTIREDQPQHF. Written as DNA, the CDR3 is TGTGCCAGTACAATCCGGGAGGATCAGCCCCAGCATTTT.